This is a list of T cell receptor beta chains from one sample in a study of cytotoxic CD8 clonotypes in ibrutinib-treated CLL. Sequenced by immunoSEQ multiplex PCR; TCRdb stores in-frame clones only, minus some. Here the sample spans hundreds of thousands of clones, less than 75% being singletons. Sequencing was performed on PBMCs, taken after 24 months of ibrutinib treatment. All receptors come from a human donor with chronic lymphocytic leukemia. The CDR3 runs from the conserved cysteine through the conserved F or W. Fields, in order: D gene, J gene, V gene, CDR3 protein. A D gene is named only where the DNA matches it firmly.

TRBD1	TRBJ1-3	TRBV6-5	CASHRGTGNTIYF
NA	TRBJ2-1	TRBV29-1	CSGGTDEQFF
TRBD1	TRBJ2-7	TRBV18	CASSDGQGDYEQYF
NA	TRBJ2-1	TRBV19	CASSMRSRAGEQFF
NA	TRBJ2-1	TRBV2	CASSVLDSTSYNEQFF
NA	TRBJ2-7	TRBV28	CASRSQYF
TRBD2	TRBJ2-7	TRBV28	CASSRTGGGYEQYF
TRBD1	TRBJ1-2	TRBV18	CASSHRDRGISGYTF
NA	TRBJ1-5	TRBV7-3	CASSLYPGANQPQHF
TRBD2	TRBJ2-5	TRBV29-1	CSVELAGVGETQYF
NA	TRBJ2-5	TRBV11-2	CASSFLQGSETQYF
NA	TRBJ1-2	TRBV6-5	CASRNRVGYTF
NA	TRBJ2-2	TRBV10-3	CAISGGRSNAGELFF
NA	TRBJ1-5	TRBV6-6	CASSPPGRLNQPQHF
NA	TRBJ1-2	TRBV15	CATSSTVRGSKMLGYTF
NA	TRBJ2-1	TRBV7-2	CASSLAILGGNEQFF